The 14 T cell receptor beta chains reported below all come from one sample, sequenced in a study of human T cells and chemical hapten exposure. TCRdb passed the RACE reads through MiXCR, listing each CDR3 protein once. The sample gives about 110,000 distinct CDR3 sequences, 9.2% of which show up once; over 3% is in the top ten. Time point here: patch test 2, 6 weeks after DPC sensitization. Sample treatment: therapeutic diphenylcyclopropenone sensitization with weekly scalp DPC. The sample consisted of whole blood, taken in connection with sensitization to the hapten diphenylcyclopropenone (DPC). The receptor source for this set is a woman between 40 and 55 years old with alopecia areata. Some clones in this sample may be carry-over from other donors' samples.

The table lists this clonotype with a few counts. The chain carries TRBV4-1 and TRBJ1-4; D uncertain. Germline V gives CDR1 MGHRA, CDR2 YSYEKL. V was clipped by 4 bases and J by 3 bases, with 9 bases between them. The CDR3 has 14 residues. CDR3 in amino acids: CASSPDTPNEKLFF. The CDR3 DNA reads TGCGCCAGCAGCCCCGACACTCCTAATGAAAAACTGTTTTTT.

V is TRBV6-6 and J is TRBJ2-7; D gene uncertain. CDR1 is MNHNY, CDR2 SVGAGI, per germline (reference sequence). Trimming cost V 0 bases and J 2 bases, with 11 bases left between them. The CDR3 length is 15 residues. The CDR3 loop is CASSYSSPPTYEQYF. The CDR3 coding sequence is TGTGCCAGCAGTTACTCTTCACCCCCAACCTACGAGCAGTACTTC.

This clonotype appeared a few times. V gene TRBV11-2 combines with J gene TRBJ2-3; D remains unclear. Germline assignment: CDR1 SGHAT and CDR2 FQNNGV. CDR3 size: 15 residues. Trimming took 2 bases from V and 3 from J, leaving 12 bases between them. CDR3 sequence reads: CASSLSRPETDTQYF. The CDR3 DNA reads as TGTGCCAGCAGCTTATCGAGACCCGAAACAGATACGCAGTATTTT.

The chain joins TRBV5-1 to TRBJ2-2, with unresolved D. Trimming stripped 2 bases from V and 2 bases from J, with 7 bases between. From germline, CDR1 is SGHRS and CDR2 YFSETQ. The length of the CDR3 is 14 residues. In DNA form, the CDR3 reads TGCGCCAGCAGCTTTCAATCTAACACCGGGGAGCTGTTTTTT. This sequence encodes CASSFQSNTGELFF.

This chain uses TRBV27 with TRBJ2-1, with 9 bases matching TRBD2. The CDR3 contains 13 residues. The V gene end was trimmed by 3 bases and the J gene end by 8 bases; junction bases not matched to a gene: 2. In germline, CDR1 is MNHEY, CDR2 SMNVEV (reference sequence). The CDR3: CASSFERGDEQFF. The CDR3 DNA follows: TGTGCCAGCAGTTTTGAGCGGGGGGATGAGCAGTTCTTC.

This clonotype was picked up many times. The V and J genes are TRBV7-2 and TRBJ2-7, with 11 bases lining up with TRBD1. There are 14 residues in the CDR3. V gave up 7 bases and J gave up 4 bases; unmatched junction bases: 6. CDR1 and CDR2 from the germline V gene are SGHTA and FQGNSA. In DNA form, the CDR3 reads TGTGCCAGCACCCGGACAGGGGGCATATACGAGCAGTACTTC. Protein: CASTRTGGIYEQYF.

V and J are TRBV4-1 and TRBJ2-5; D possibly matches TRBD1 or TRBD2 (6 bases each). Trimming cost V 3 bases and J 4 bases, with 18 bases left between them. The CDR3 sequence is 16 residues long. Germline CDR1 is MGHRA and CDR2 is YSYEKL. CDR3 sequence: CASSQGGVARRETQYF. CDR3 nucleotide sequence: TGCGCCAGCAGCCAGGGGGGCGTAGCTAGGCGAGAGACCCAGTACTTC.

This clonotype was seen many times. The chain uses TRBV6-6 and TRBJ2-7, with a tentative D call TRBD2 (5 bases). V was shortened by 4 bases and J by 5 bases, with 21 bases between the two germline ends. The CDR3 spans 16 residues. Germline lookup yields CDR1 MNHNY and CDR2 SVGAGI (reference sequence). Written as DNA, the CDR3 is TGTGCCAGCAGTTCCCCCCCGAGCTCCTACGGGAACGAGCAGTACTTC. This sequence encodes CASSSPPSSYGNEQYF.

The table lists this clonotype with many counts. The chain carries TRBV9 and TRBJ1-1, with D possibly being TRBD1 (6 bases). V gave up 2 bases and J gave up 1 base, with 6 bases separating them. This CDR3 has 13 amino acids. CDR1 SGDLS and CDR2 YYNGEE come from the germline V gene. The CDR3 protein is CASSVTGNTEAFF. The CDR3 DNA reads TGTGCCAGCAGCGTGACAGGGAACACTGAAGCTTTCTTT.

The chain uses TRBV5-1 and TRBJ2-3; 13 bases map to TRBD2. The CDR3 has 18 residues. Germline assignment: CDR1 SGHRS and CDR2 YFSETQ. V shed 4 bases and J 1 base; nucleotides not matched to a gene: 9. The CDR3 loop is CASSLSGTSGEGTDTQYF. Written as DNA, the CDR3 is TGCGCCAGCAGCCTCTCCGGGACTAGCGGGGAAGGCACAGATACGCAGTATTTT.

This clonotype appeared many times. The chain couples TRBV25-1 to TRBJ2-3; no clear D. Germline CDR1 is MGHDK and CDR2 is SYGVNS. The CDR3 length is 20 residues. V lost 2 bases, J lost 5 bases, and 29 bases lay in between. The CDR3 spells CASSEPVGRADGSWGDTQYF. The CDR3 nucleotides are TGTGCCAGCAGTGAACCCGTAGGTCGGGCAGACGGATCGTGGGGAGATACGCAGTATTTT.

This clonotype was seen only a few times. The CDR3 nucleotides are TGTGCCAGCAGCGTAGAAGAGGGGAGGCGCACCGGGGAGCTGTTTTTT. Its translation is CASSVEEGRRTGELFF. The rearrangement uses TRBV9 and TRBJ2-2, with D possibly being TRBD2 (6 bases). The CDR3 is made up of 16 amino acids. Germline CDR1 is SGDLS and CDR2 is YYNGEE. Between the trimmed V and J ends, which lost 0 bases and 4 bases, there was a span of 13 bases.

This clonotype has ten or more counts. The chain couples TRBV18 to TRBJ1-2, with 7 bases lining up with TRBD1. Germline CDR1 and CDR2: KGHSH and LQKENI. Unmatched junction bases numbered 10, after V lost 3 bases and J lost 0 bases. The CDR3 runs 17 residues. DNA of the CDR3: TGTGCCAGCTCACCCATGTCAGGGACAGCAGCTAACTATGGCTACACCTTC. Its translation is CASSPMSGTAANYGYTF.

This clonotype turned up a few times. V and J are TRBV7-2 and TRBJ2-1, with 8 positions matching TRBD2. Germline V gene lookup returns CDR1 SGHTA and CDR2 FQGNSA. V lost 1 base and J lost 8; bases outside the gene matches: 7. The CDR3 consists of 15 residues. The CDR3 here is CASSLVPGGRYEQFF. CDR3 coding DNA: TGTGCCAGCAGCTTAGTACCGGGGGGGCGTTATGAGCAGTTCTTC.